The next 3 T cell receptor beta chains were all read from a single sample in a study of cytomegalovirus exposure and HLA in healthy donors. The PCR made use of 60 Vbeta and 13 Jbeta primers. TCRdb keeps only in-frame clones here, not all; method: immunoSEQ multiplex PCR. The profile shows 210,000 or so clones, approximately 82% of them singletons. The sample consisted of PBMCs. These receptor sequences come from a man in his late teens or twenties in good health and CMV-seronegative.

The rearrangement uses TRBV7-9 and TRBJ1-1; possibly TRBD1 for D (6 bases). The V end lost 4 bases, the J end lost 4 bases, and 10 bases lay between the germline ends. There are 13 residues in the CDR3. Germline assignment: CDR1 SEHNR and CDR2 FQNEAQ (reference sequence). The chain's CDR3 is CASSSQGGTEAFF. The CDR3 nucleotides are TGTGCCAGCAGCTCACAGGGCGGCACTGAAGCTTTCTTT. The variable domain in full, with the rest retrieved from reference TRBV7-9 and TRBJ1-1, is DTGVSQNPRHKITKRGQNVTFRCDPISEHNRLYWYRQTLGQGPEFLTYFQNEAQLEKSRLLSDRFSAERPKGSFSTLEIQRTEQGDSAMYLCASSSQGGTEAFFGQGTRLTVV.

The V gene is TRBV9, the J gene TRBJ2-2; TRBD1 aligns across 9 bases. V was pared by 4 bases and J by 6 bases, with 16 bases of the junction left unmatched. This CDR3 contains 18 residues. Per germline, CDR1 SGDLS and CDR2 YYNGEE. Here the CDR3 reads CASSLPGQGVSASGELFF. The CDR3 DNA reads TGTGCCAGCAGCCTTCCGGGACAGGGTGTCAGTGCGTCCGGGGAGCTGTTTTTT.

This clone appeared a single time. The chain employs TRBV2 and TRBJ2-5; D gene uncertain. Matching the DNA end better, TRBJ2-7 makes the J call doubtful. This CDR3 has 13 amino acids. CDR1 is SNHLY and CDR2 is FYNNEI in the germline V gene. In DNA form, the CDR3 reads TGTGCCAGCAGTGTTCGGCGGAATTACGAGCAGTACTTC. Protein product: CASSVRRNYEQYF.